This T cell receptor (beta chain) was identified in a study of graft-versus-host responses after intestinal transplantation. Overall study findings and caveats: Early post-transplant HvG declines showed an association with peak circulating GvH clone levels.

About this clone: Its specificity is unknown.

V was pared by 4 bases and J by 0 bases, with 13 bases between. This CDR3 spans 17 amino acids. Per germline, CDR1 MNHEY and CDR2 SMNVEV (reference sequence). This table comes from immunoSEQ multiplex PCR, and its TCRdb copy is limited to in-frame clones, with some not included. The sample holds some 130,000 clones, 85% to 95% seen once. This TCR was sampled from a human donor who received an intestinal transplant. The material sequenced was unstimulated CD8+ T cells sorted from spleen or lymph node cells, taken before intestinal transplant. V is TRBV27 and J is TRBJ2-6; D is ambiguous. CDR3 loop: CASSSHPTDSGANVLTF. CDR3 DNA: TGTGCCAGCAGTTCCCACCCAACAGACTCTGGGGCCAACGTCCTGACTTTC.